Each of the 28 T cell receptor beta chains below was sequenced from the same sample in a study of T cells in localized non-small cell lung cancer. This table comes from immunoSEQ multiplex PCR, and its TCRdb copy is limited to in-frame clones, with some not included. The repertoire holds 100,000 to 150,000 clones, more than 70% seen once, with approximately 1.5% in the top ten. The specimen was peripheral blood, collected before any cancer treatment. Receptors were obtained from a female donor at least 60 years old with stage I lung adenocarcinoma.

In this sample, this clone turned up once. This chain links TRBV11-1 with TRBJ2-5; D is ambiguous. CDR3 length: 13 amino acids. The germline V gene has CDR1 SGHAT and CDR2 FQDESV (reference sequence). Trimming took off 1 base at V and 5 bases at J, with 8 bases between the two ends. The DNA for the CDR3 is TGTGCCAGCAGCTTAGTAGGAGCGGAGACCCAGTACTTC. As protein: CASSLVGAETQYF. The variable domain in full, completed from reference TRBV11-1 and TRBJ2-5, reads EAEVAQSPRYKITEKSQAVAFWCDPISGHATLYWYRQILGQGPELLVQFQDESVVDDSQLPKDRFSAERLKGVDSTLKIQPAELGDSAMYLCASSLVGAETQYFGPGTRLLVL.

This CDR3 is CASSHYWADTQYF. The CDR3 DNA sequence: TGTGCCAGCAGCCATTACTGGGCAGATACGCAGTATTTT. The chain recombines TRBV11-2 with TRBJ2-3, with D unresolved. Germline CDR1 is SGHAT and CDR2 is FQNNGV. The CDR3 is 13 amino acids. V lost 5 bases and J 4 bases, leaving 10 bases between the germline ends.

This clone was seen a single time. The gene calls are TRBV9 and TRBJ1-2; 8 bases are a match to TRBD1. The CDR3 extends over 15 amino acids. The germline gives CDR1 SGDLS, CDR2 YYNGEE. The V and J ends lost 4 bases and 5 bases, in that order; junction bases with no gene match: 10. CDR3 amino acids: CASSTTGVGLYGYTF. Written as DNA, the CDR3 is TGTGCCAGCAGCACGACAGGGGTCGGTTTATATGGCTACACCTTC.

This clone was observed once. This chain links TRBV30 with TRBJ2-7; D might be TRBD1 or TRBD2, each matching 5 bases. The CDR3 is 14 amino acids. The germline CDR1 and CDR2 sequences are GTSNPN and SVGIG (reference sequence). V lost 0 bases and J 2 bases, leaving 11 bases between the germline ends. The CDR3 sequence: CAWSVLMGAYEQYF. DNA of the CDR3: TGTGCCTGGAGTGTACTAATGGGGGCCTACGAGCAGTACTTC.

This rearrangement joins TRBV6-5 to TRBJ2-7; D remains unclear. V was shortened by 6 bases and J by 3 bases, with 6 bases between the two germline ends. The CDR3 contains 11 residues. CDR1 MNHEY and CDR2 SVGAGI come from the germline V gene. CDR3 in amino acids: CASRSLYEQYF. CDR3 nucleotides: TGTGCCAGCAGGAGTCTCTACGAGCAGTACTTC.

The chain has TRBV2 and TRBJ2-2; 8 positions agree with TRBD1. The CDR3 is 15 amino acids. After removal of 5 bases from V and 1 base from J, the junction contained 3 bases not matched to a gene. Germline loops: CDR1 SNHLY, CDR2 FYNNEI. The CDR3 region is CASSPDRGNTGELFF. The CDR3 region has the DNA TGTGCCAGCAGTCCTGACAGGGGGAACACCGGGGAGCTGTTTTTT.

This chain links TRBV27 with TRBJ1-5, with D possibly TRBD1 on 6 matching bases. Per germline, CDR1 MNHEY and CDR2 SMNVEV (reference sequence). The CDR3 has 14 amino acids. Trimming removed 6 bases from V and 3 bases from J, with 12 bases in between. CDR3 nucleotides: TGTGCCAGCAGGCCCGCAGGGGCCAATCAGCCCCAGCATTTT. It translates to CASRPAGANQPQHF.

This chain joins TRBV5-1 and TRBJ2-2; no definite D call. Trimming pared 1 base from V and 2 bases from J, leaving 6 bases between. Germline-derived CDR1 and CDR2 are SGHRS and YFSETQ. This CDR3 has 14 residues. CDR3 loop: CASSLTVNTGELFF. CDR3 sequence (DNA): TGCGCCAGCAGCTTGACAGTAAACACCGGGGAGCTGTTTTTT.

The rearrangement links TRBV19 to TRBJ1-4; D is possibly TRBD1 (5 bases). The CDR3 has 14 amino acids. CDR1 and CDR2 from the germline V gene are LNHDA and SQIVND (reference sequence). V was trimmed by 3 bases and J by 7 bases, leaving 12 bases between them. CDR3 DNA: TGTGCCAGTAGTATCCTGGGGGGAGGTGAAAAACTGTTTTTT. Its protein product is CASSILGGGEKLFF.

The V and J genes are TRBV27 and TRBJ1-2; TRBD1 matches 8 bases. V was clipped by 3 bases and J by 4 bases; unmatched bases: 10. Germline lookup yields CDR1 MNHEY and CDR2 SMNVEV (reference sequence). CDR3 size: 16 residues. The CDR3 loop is CASSLTPGGLFYGYTF. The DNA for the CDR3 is TGTGCCAGCAGTTTGACTCCAGGGGGCTTGTTCTATGGCTACACCTTC.

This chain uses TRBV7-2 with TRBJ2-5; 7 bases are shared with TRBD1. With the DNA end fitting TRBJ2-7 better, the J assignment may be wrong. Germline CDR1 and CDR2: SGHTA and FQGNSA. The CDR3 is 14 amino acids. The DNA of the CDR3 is TGTGCCAGCAGCTTCTTCAGGGGGACCTACGAGCAGTACTTC. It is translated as CASSFFRGTYEQYF.

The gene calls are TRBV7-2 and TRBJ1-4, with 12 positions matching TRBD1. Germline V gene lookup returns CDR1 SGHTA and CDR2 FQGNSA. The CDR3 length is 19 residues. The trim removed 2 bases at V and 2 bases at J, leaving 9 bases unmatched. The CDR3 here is CASSLWPVGTGGTNEKLFF. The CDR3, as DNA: TGTGCCAGCAGCTTATGGCCGGTGGGGACAGGGGGCACTAATGAAAAACTGTTTTTT. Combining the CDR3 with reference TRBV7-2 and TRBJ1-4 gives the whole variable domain GAGVSQSPSNKVTEKGKDVELRCDPISGHTALYWYRQSLGQGLEFLIYFQGNSAPDKSGLPSDRFSAERTGGSVSTLTIQRTQQEDSAVYLCASSLWPVGTGGTNEKLFFGSGTQLSVL.

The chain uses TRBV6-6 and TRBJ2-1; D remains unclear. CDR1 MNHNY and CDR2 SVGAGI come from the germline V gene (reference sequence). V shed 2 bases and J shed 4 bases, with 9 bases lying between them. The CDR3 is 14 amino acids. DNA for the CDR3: TGTGCCAGCAGTTACATGGCACCGTACAATGAGCAGTTCTTC. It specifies CASSYMAPYNEQFF.

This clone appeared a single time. The CDR3 sequence: CASRDAAETQYF. CDR3 bases: TGTGCCAGCAGGGATGCGGCGGAGACCCAGTACTTC. The rearrangement joins TRBV28 to TRBJ2-5; D call uncertain. Trimming pared 6 bases from V and 5 bases from J, leaving 10 bases between. This CDR3 comprises 12 residues. The germline V gene encodes CDR1 MDHEN and CDR2 SYDVKM.

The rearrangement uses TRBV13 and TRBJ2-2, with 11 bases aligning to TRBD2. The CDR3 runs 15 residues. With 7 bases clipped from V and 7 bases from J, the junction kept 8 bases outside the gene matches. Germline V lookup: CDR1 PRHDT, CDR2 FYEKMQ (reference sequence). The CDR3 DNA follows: TGTGCCAGCACCATAACTAGCGGGAGTAGCGGGGAGCTGTTTTTT. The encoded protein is CASTITSGSSGELFF.

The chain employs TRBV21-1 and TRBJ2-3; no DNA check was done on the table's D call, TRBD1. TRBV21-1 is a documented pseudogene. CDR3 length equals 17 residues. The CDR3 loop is CASTLPPRTGKADTQYF. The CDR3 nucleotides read TGTGCCAGCACCTTACCCCCCAGGACAGGGAAGGCAGATACGCAGTATTTT.

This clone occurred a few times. The CDR3 DNA reads TGTGCTAGTGGTTTGGAAAGCCTTAGAAGCTACACCTTC. It yields the protein CASGLESLRSYTF. The chain employs TRBV12-5 and TRBJ1-2; no reliable D call. CDR1 is LGHNT and CDR2 is FRNRAP in the germline V gene. The CDR3 has 13 amino acids. V lost 1 base, J lost 9 bases, and 12 bases lay in between.

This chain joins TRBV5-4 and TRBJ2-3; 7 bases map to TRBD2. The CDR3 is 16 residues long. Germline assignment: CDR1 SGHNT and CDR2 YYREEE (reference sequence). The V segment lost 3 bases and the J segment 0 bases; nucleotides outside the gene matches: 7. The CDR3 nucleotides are TGTGCCAGCAGCTGGGGGGGAGGCAGGAGCACAGATACGCAGTATTTT. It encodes CASSWGGGRSTDTQYF.

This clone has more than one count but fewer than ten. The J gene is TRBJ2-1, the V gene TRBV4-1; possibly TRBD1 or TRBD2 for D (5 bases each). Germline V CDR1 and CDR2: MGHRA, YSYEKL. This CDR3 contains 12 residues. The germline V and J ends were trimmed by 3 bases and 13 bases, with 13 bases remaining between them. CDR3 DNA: TGCGCCAGCAGCCAGTCGGGGCTAAGCCAGTTCTTC. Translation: CASSQSGLSQFF.

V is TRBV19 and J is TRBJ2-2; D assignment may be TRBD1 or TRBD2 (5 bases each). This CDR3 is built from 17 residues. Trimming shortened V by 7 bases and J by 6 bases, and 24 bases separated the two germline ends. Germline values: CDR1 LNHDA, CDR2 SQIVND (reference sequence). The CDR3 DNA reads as TGTGCCAGTACAAAACCTCACCCCTCGCAGGGACCCGGGGAGCTGTTTTTT. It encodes CASTKPHPSQGPGELFF.

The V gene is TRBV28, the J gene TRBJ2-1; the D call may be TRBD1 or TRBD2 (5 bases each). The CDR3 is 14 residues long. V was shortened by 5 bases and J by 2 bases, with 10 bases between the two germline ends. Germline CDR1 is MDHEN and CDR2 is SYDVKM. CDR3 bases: TGTGCCAGCAGTGGCAGGGAGACCTACAATGAGCAGTTCTTC. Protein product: CASSGRETYNEQFF.

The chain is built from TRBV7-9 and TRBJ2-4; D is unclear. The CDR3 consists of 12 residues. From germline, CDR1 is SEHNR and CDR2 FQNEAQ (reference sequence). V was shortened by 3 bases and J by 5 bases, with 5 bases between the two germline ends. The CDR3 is CASSFGENIQYF. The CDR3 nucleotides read TGTGCCAGCAGCTTTGGAGAAAACATTCAGTACTTC.

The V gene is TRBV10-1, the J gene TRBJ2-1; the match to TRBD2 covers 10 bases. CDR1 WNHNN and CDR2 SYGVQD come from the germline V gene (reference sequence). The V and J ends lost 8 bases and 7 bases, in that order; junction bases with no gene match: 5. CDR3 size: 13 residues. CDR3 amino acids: CASSLAGVNEQFF. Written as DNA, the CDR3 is TGCGCCAGCTCGCTAGCGGGGGTGAATGAGCAGTTCTTC.

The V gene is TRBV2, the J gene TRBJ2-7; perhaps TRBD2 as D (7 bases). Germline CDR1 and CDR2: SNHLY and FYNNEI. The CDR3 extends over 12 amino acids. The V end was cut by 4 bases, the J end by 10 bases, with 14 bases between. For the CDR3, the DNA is TGTGCCAGCAGTGGGGGGGGCGGTGCCCAGTACTTC. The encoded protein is CASSGGGGAQYF.

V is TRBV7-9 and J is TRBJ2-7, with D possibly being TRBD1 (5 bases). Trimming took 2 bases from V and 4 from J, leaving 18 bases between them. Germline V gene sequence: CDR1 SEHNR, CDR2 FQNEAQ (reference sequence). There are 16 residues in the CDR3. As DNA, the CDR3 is TGTGCCAGCAGCTTAACGGAGTTGGACAACCTTTACGAGCAGTACTTC. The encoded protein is CASSLTELDNLYEQYF.

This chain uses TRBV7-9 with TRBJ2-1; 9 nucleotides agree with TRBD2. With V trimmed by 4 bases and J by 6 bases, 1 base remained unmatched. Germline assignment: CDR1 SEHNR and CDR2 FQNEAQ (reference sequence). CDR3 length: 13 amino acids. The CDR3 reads CASSWTSVNEQFF. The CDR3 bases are TGTGCCAGCAGCTGGACTAGCGTCAATGAGCAGTTCTTC.

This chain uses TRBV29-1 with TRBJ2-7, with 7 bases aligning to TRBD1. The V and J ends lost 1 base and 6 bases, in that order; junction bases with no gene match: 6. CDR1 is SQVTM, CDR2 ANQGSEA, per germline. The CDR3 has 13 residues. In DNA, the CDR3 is TGCAGCGTTGAAGGGTTGGCAGGGGGCGAGCAGTACTTC. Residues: CSVEGLAGGEQYF.

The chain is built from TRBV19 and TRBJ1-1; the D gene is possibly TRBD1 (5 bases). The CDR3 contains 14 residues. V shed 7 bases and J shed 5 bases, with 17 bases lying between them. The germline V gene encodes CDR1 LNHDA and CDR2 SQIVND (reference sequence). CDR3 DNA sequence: TGTGCCAGTACCGTTGGAGTGGGGGAAACTGAAGCTTTCTTT. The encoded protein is CASTVGVGETEAFF. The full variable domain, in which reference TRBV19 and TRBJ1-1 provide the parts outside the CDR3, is DGGITQSPKYLFRKEGQNVTLSCEQNLNHDAMYWYRQDPGQGLRLIYYSQIVNDFQKGDIAEGYSVSREKKESFPLTVTSAQKNPTAFYLCASTVGVGETEAFFGQGTRLTVV.